The TCR beta chain described here comes from a study of T cell clonality in common variable immunodeficiency. Study results and limitations: Fewer deletions and N-nucleotide insertions were reportedly seen in common variable immunodeficiency TCR beta sequences.

This clone has more than one count but fewer than ten. Its antigen remains unknown. The DNA ends 3 residues before the CDR3 does, and the rest of the CDR3 is filled in from the germline J gene. The CDR3 runs to 14 residues. CDR1 and CDR2 (germline): SGHTA, FQGNSA. Produced via immunoSEQ multiplex PCR; TCRdb's table is partial and in-frame only. This sample carries roughly 50,000 clones, none of them present only once. The sequence derives from a person aged 18-70 years in good health. The chain has TRBV7-2 and TRBJ1-2, with D possibly TRBD1 on 6 matching bases. Sequenced material: peripheral blood mononuclear cells. The sequenced part of the CDR3 DNA is TGTGCCAGCAGCCCCAACGTGGGGGCAAGAGGC. This gives the protein CASSPNVGARG. The complete CDR3 reads CASSPNVGARGYTF.